The source of this T cell receptor beta chain is a study of shared clonotypes between healthy human individuals. Study context: Researchers assigned three CD4 naive, three CD4 memory, two CD8 naive and one CD8 memory plate to each donor.

In the original processing: ImmunoSEQ junction-only sequences lacked quality scores, so their filtering differed. Sequenced by immunoSEQ multiplex PCR; TCRdb stores in-frame clones only, minus some. Clone size and the V and J calls come from that table; the DNA yielded D and trimming. The sample contains over 800,000 clones, about 91% of which appear only once. Study findings and constraints: What limited the represented genetic and exposure-history diversity was the small number of donors.

Naive CD8 cells lacked CD45RO, underwent positive selection for CCR7 and left out terminally differentiated effector memory CD45RA+ cells. Germline lookup yields CDR1 SGHTA and CDR2 FQGNSA. This CDR3 has 18 amino acids. J gave up 0 bases and V 1 base, and 6 bases lay outside the gene matches. Remarks on this clone: Its antigen is unknown.

V is TRBV7-2 and J is TRBJ1-5, with 10 bases matching TRBD1. This receptor was taken from a young man in good health. The specimen sequenced was naive CD8+ T cells sorted from blood. The CDR3 reads CASSLGTGQGYSNQPQHF. For the CDR3, the DNA is TGTGCCAGCAGCTTAGGGACGGGACAGGGGTATAGCAATCAGCCCCAGCATTTT.